These T cell receptor beta chains were read from a single sample in a study of CD8 T cells in Susac syndrome. MiXCR, applied by TCRdb to the immunoSEQ multiplex PCR reads, yields one record per CDR3 protein. The table records some 100,000 distinct CDR3 sequences, roughly 91% of them present only once. Sequenced material: CD4+ T cells from PBMCs. These receptors came from a human donor in good health. CDR3s leave out the opening cysteine and the closing phenylalanine or tryptophan. Each record gives: J gene, V gene, CDR3 protein.

j_call: TRBJ2-7; v_call: TRBV5-1; cdr3_aa: ASSSHGQGSYEQY
j_call: TRBJ2-3; v_call: TRBV6-2/TRBV6-3; cdr3_aa: ASRVTSGGTDTQY
j_call: TRBJ1-3; v_call: TRBV7-3; cdr3_aa: ASSKQGGPGNTIY
j_call: TRBJ2-1; v_call: TRBV9; cdr3_aa: ASSSPPTSGNEQF
j_call: TRBJ2-7; v_call: TRBV7-2; cdr3_aa: ASTRTGASYEQY
j_call: TRBJ1-4; v_call: TRBV14; cdr3_aa: ASSQLGRKLF
j_call: TRBJ2-7; v_call: TRBV5-4; cdr3_aa: ASSSPDSGAPYEQY
j_call: TRBJ1-6; v_call: TRBV10-3; cdr3_aa: AISPSGSSYNSPLH
j_call: TRBJ2-3; v_call: TRBV5-6; cdr3_aa: ASSLSLGGSKGSTDTQY
j_call: TRBJ2-7; v_call: TRBV20-1; cdr3_aa: SARDLRGPQY
j_call: TRBJ2-3; v_call: TRBV29-1; cdr3_aa: SAAGGPGDTQY
j_call: TRBJ1-4; v_call: TRBV14; cdr3_aa: ASSPGQAGATNEKLF
j_call: TRBJ2-1; v_call: TRBV5-6; cdr3_aa: ASSLGGPGQF
j_call: TRBJ1-1; v_call: TRBV4-3; cdr3_aa: ASTPPGSTRTEVF
j_call: TRBJ2-1; v_call: TRBV7-2; cdr3_aa: ASSSAGGGDEQF
j_call: TRBJ1-2; v_call: TRBV12-3/TRBV12-4; cdr3_aa: ASSHSTDYGYT
j_call: TRBJ1-5; v_call: TRBV20-1; cdr3_aa: SASPPLSNQPQH
j_call: TRBJ2-7; v_call: TRBV12-3/TRBV12-4; cdr3_aa: ASSHGGGLTYEQY
j_call: TRBJ2-2; v_call: TRBV5-1; cdr3_aa: ASSLGNRGGTGELF
j_call: TRBJ1-5; v_call: TRBV21-1; cdr3_aa: ASSNQSNQPQH
j_call: TRBJ1-2; v_call: TRBV6-1; cdr3_aa: ASSRPGTGGADYGYT
j_call: TRBJ2-3; v_call: TRBV5-1; cdr3_aa: ASSLGLADTDTQY
j_call: TRBJ2-7; v_call: TRBV12-3/TRBV12-4; cdr3_aa: ASRGQDDGYEQY
j_call: TRBJ2-5; v_call: TRBV4-2; cdr3_aa: AGSPELLQETQY
j_call: TRBJ2-3; v_call: TRBV19; cdr3_aa: ASKGRGFPDTQY
j_call: TRBJ1-1; v_call: TRBV5-1; cdr3_aa: ASSGSGTNTEAF
j_call: TRBJ1-1; v_call: TRBV18; cdr3_aa: ASSPPQIGLNTEAF
j_call: TRBJ1-5; v_call: TRBV6-2/TRBV6-3; cdr3_aa: ASSPSFPDRALRQPQH
j_call: TRBJ2-1; v_call: TRBV7-2; cdr3_aa: ASSLFPGNEQF
j_call: TRBJ2-2; v_call: TRBV10-3; cdr3_aa: AISYDRAGTGELF
j_call: TRBJ2-1; v_call: TRBV24-1; cdr3_aa: ATSDLGEQF
j_call: TRBJ1-2; v_call: TRBV10-3; cdr3_aa: AIRDRVGDYGYT
j_call: TRBJ1-1; v_call: TRBV4-3; cdr3_aa: ASSQDRGFTEAF
j_call: TRBJ2-2; v_call: TRBV5-4; cdr3_aa: ASSLAGSFTGELF
j_call: TRBJ2-5; v_call: TRBV5-8; cdr3_aa: ASSFGGSGRLLY
j_call: TRBJ1-1; v_call: TRBV4-3; cdr3_aa: ASSQGASNGLNTEAF
j_call: TRBJ2-3; v_call: TRBV25-1; cdr3_aa: ASSELGSPNTQY
j_call: TRBJ1-2; v_call: TRBV18; cdr3_aa: ASSPPNKAVGYT
j_call: TRBJ2-1; v_call: TRBV6-2/TRBV6-3; cdr3_aa: AGSYSGRSYNEQF
j_call: TRBJ2-2; v_call: TRBV20-1; cdr3_aa: SAQIYPGDTGELF
j_call: TRBJ2-7; v_call: TRBV29-1; cdr3_aa: SVEGGTGQGYEQY
j_call: TRBJ2-5; v_call: TRBV6-2/TRBV6-3; cdr3_aa: ASSFGTSGSPETQY